The entry below describes one T cell receptor (beta chain). The sample belongs to a study of blood T cell repertoires in COVID-19. Background on the study: The study drew acute and convalescent COVID-19 samples from the United States, Italy and Spain.

Sequencing used immunoSEQ multiplex PCR; TCRdb keeps in-frame clones, though not all of them. The top ten clones hold under 2.5% of a sample with 300,000 to 350,000 clones, approximately 85% of them seen once. The germline V gene has CDR1 LGHNA and CDR2 YSLEER. Deletions cut 0 bases from V and 1 base from J, with 10 bases between. This CDR3 comprises 16 residues. The chain couples TRBV4-3 to TRBJ2-1; the D gene is possibly TRBD2 (5 bases). Sequencing input: PBMCs or T cells enriched from blood (not recorded which). The TCR originated in a man in his thirties or forties who had recovered from COVID-19. The CDR3 DNA follows: TGCGCCAGCAGCCAAGATCACGGGGTTTCCTACAATGAGCAGTTCTTC. This codes for CASSQDHGVSYNEQFF.